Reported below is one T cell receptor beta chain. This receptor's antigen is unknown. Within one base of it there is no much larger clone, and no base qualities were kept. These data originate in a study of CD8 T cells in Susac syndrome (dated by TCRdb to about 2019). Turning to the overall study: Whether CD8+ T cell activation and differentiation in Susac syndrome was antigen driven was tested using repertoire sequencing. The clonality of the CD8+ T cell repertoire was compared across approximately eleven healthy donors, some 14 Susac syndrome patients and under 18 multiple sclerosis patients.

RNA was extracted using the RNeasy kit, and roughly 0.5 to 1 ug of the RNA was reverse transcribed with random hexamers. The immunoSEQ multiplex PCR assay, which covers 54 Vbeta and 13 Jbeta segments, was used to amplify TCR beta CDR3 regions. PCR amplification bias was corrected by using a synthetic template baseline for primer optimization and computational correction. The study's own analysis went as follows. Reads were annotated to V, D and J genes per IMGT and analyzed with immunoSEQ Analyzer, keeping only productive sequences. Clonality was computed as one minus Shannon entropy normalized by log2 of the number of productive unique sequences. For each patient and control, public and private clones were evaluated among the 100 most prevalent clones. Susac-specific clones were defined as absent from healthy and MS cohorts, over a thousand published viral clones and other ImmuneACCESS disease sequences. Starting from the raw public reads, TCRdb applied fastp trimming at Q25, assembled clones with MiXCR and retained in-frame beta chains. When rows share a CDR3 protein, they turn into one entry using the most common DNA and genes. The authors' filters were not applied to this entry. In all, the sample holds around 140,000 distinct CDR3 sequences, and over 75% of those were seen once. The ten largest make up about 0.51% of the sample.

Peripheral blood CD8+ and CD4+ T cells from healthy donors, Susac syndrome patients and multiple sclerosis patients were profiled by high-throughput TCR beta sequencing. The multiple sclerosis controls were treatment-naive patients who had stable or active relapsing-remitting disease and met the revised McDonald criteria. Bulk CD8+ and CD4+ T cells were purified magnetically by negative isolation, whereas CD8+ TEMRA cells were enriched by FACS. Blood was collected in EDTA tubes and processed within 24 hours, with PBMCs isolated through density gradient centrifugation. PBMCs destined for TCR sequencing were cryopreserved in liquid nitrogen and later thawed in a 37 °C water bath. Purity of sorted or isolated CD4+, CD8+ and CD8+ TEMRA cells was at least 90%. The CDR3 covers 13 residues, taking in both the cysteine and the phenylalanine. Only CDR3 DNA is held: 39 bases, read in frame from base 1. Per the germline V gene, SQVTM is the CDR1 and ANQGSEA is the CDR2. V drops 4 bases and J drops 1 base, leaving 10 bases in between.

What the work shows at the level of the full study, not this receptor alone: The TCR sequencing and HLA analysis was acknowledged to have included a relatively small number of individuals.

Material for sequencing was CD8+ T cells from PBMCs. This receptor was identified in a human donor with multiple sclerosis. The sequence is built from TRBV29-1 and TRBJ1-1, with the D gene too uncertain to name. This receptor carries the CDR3 CSVAGRPNTEAFF. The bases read TGCAGCGTTGCTGGTCGGCCGAACACTGAAGCTTTCTTT.